Presented here are 15 T cell receptor beta chains from one specimen sequenced in a study of T cells in Graves' hyperthyroidism and ophthalmopathy. RNA transcripts were the template for amplifying TCR beta CDR3 regions. Researchers ran a first-round RT-PCR on the TCR CDR3 using the HTBI primer set. TCRdb re-called the multiplex PCR reads through MiXCR, storing one row per CDR3 protein. The sample gives under 300,000 distinct CDR3 sequences, less than 30% of which show up once; about 25% is in the top ten. The sequenced sample was blood. These receptors came from a man aged 35 to 55 with Graves' hyperthyroidism that later progressed to Graves' ophthalmopathy.

This clonotype came up once. This chain connects TRBV7-8 to TRBJ2-2; 7 nucleotides line up with TRBD1. CDR3 length: 14 residues. Trimming cost V 2 bases and J 6 bases; bases outside gene matches: 3. From germline, CDR1 is SGHVS and CDR2 FQNEAQ. DNA of the CDR3: TGTGCCAGCAGCTTATCCCAGGGGGCCGGGGAGCTGTTTTTT. Protein: CASSLSQGAGELFF.

This clonotype was observed at least ten times. A much larger clone differs from this one at a single base, so this may be a read error. V and J are TRBV29-1 and TRBJ2-5, with 12 bases matching TRBD2. From germline, CDR1 is SQVTM and CDR2 ANQGSEA. This CDR3 spans 15 amino acids. The junction had 16 bases not matched to a gene; V was cut back by 7 bases and J by 10 bases. The chain's CDR3 is CSATSSGRGKGIQYF. CDR3 DNA: TGCAGCGCGACGTCTAGCGGGAGGGGGAAAGGGATCCAGTACTTC.

This clonotype appeared many times. The V and J genes are TRBV19 and TRBJ1-5; D gene unclear. The CDR3 totals 17 residues. V was cut by 5 bases and J by 7 bases, with 24 bases left in between. Germline values: CDR1 LNHDA, CDR2 SQIVND (reference sequence). This CDR3 reads CASSPHNGIRGGQPQHF. The CDR3 region has the DNA TGTGCCAGTAGTCCTCACAACGGGATCCGGGGAGGGCAGCCCCAGCATTTT.

The genes are TRBV6-1 and TRBJ1-5, with 7 bases that match TRBD1. V lost 5 bases, J lost 7 bases, and 5 bases stayed unmatched. The germline gives CDR1 MNHNS, CDR2 SASEGT. The CDR3 is 13 residues long. CDR3 nucleotide sequence: TGTGCCAGCAGTACACAGGGGTCCCAGCCCCAGCATTTT. It yields the protein CASSTQGSQPQHF.

The chain combines TRBV12-3 or TRBV12-4 with TRBJ2-7, with TRBD2 identical over 9 bases. The CDR3 is 14 residues long. V trimming: 8 bases; J trimming: 7 bases; junction bases outside the gene matches: 12. CDR3 protein: CASARAGGPGEQYF. In DNA, the CDR3 is TGTGCCAGCGCCAGGGCGGGAGGGCCCGGGGAGCAGTACTTC.

At least ten counts were recorded for this clonotype. The V and J genes are TRBV7-9 and TRBJ2-7; TRBD2 agrees at 10 bases. The germline V gene encodes CDR1 SEHNR and CDR2 FQNEAQ (reference sequence). The CDR3 runs 14 residues. Losses at the gene ends were 4 bases for V and 2 bases for J; bases not matched to a gene: 2. Written as DNA, the CDR3 is TGTGCCAGCAGCTATACTAGCGGGACCTACGAGCAGTACTTC. This gives the protein CASSYTSGTYEQYF.

This clonotype was seen many times. The junction departs from germline at one end; a sequencing error may be responsible. The chain couples TRBV7-2 to TRBJ1-5; D unclear. The CDR3 covers 15 residues. Germline lookup yields CDR1 SGHTA and CDR2 FQGNSA. The CDR3 DNA sequence: TGTGCCAGCAGTTTAGGAGGGTATCGCAATCAGCCCCAGCATTTT. It specifies CASSLGGYRNQPQHF.

The J gene is TRBJ2-4, the V gene TRBV27; the D gene is possibly TRBD1 (6 bases). This CDR3 is 13 amino acids long. Germline loops: CDR1 MNHEY, CDR2 SMNVEV (reference sequence). The V end was cut by 3 bases, the J end by 9 bases, with 12 bases between. The CDR3 spells CASSLSGGGIQYF. CDR3 sequence (DNA): TGTGCCAGCAGTTTGTCTGGGGGCGGCATTCAGTACTTC.

This clonotype was recorded many times. The genes are TRBV28 and TRBJ2-2; no definite D call. Trimming took off 5 bases at V and 8 bases at J, with 18 bases between the two ends. Germline lookup yields CDR1 MDHEN and CDR2 SYDVKM. This CDR3 contains 15 residues. The CDR3 nucleotides read TGTGCCAGCAGTCCTTCTGGGTGGCAAGGGGGGGAGCTGTTTTTT. Its protein product is CASSPSGWQGGELFF.

This clonotype was observed at least ten times. The chain joins TRBV29-1 to TRBJ2-7; unclear D gene. The germline V and J ends were trimmed by 6 bases and 2 bases, with 17 bases remaining between them. The CDR3 is 14 amino acids. Germline V CDR1 and CDR2: SQVTM, ANQGSEA. As DNA, the CDR3 is TGCAGCGTCGCCAAGGCTCTGACGCCCTACGAGCAGTACTTC. As protein: CSVAKALTPYEQYF.

This clonotype was seen ten or more times. The chain couples TRBV5-1 to TRBJ1-2; 8 positions agree with TRBD1. The CDR3 consists of 12 residues. In germline, CDR1 is SGHRS, CDR2 YFSETQ. V shed 8 bases and J 6 bases; nucleotides not matched to a gene: 6. The chain's CDR3 is CASSRDRNGYTF. DNA of the CDR3: TGCGCCAGTAGCCGGGACAGGAATGGCTACACCTTC.

This clonotype was observed many times. V is TRBV19 and J is TRBJ2-2; D may be TRBD1 (6 bases). The germline gives CDR1 LNHDA, CDR2 SQIVND (reference sequence). V dropped 4 bases and J dropped 7 bases, with 13 bases sitting between them. CDR3 length: 14 amino acids. The chain's CDR3 is CASSRLGANGELFF. The CDR3 DNA reads TGTGCCAGTAGTAGACTGGGGGCGAACGGGGAGCTGTTTTTT.

This clonotype was recorded many times. A much larger clone lies one base from this, so it may be a read error. This rearrangement joins TRBV20-1 to TRBJ1-5; 7 bases are shared with TRBD1. The CDR3 sequence is 16 residues long. Per the germline V gene, CDR1 is DFQATT and CDR2 is SNEGSKA (reference sequence). The ends lost 3 bases at V and 2 bases at J; junction bases unmatched: 10. The CDR3 DNA sequence: TGCAGTGCTAGTAACCCAGGGGGAAAGGGCAATCAGCCCCAGCATTTT. Translating gives CSASNPGGKGNQPQHF.

The J gene is TRBJ2-5, the V gene TRBV9, with D possibly matching TRBD2 (5 bases). Deletions cut 0 bases from V and 5 bases from J, with 11 bases between. The CDR3 totals 14 residues. The germline CDR1 and CDR2 sequences are SGDLS and YYNGEE. The DNA of the CDR3 is TGTGCCAGCAGCGTAGGTTCTAGCTTTGAGACCCAGTACTTC. Translation: CASSVGSSFETQYF.

This clonotype was seen a few times. The chain recombines TRBV6-1 with TRBJ2-7, with 9 bases identical to TRBD2. CDR1 is MNHNS and CDR2 is SASEGT in the germline V gene. The CDR3 runs to 17 residues. J was trimmed by 2 bases and V by 2 bases; bases with no gene match: 10. The CDR3 protein is CASSELAGFQWTYEQYF. The CDR3 nucleotides read TGTGCCAGCAGTGAACTAGCGGGATTCCAGTGGACCTACGAGCAGTACTTC.